A selection of T cell receptor beta chains follows, all from one sample in a study of blood T cell repertoires in COVID-19. Repertoires were generated with immunoSEQ multiplex PCR, while TCRdb's copy carries only in-frame clones and drops some. The sample contains about 220,000 clones, around 90% of which appear only once. Specimen: PBMCs or T cells enriched from blood (not recorded which). Every receptor here comes from a woman in her fifties or sixties with acute COVID-19. Each CDR3 is given with its conserved first and last residue. The D gene is left open where the match is weak. Size tells how often a clone was seen (once, few, many) or the class of an expanded clone, and some rows leave it out.

CASSILAGGNEQFF,TGTGCCAGTAGTATCCTAGCGGGAGGTAATGAGCAGTTCTTC,TRBJ2-1,TRBV19,NA,TRBD2
CASSYESNNEQFF,TGTGCCAGCAGTTACGAGTCGAACAATGAGCAGTTCTTC,TRBJ2-1,TRBV6-5,NA,NA
CASSRDSYNSPLHF,TGTGCCAGCTCACGGGACAGCTATAATTCACCCCTCCACTTT,TRBJ1-6,TRBV18,NA,TRBD1
CATSESGTGRTYEQYF,TGTGCCACCAGTGAGTCCGGGACAGGGAGGACCTACGAGCAGTACTTC,TRBJ2-7,TRBV24-1,NA,TRBD1
CASSYSGPAHSYEQYF,TGTGCCAGCAGTTACTCGGGGCCCGCCCACTCCTACGAGCAGTACTTC,TRBJ2-7,TRBV6-2/TRBV6-3,NA,NA
CASSSRDRGIGGYTF,TGTGCCAGCAGCTCCCGGGACAGGGGTATCGGTGGCTACACCTTC,TRBJ1-2,TRBV7-2,NA,TRBD1
CASSLDRQVTVYGYTF,TGTGCCAGCAGCCTAGACCGACAGGTGACGGTCTATGGCTACACCTTC,TRBJ1-2,TRBV7-2,NA,NA
CASSRTVASGSRSDTQYF,TGTGCCAGCAGCAGGACTGTCGCTAGCGGGAGTAGATCAGATACGCAGTATTTT,TRBJ2-3,TRBV5-4,NA,TRBD2
CASSPRLAGTSREQYF,TGTGCCAGCAGCCCCAGACTAGCGGGAACATCTCGAGAGCAGTACTTC,TRBJ2-7,TRBV3-1/TRBV3-2,NA,TRBD2
CASREAFLNTGELFF,TGTGCCAGCCGCGAGGCGTTTTTAAACACCGGGGAGCTGTTTTTT,TRBJ2-2,TRBV6-5,NA,NA
CASSQRDTDTQYF,TGTGCCAGCAGCCAGAGAGACACAGATACGCAGTATTTT,TRBJ2-3,TRBV3-1/TRBV3-2,NA,NA
CASSPGQGNTEAFF,TGTGCCAGCAGTCCGGGACAGGGGAACACTGAAGCTTTCTTT,TRBJ1-1,TRBV6-5,NA,TRBD1
CAWSVGAGIYGYTF,TGTGCCTGGAGTGTAGGGGCAGGAATCTATGGCTACACCTTC,TRBJ1-2,TRBV30,NA,NA
CASSVRLAGSTDTQYF,TGTGCCAGCAGCGTCCGACTAGCGGGGTCCACAGATACGCAGTATTTT,TRBJ2-3,TRBV9,NA,TRBD2
CASQRVGGTGPQYF,TGTGCCAGCCAAAGGGTTGGGGGCACTGGGCCGCAGTATTTT,TRBJ2-3,TRBV27,NA,NA
CASSSSAPEQYF,TGTGCCAGCAGCTCCTCTGCGCCCGAGCAGTACTTC,TRBJ2-7,TRBV7-8,NA,NA
CATGTGFYYEQYF,TGTGCCACCGGGACAGGGTTTTACTACGAGCAGTACTTC,TRBJ2-7,TRBV5-8,NA,TRBD1
CASHDRTVPPKLFF,TGTGCCAGCCATGACCGGACTGTTCCTCCTAAACTGTTTTTT,TRBJ1-4,TRBV18,NA,NA
CASSRGLKPNEQFF,TGTGCCAGCAGCAGAGGACTAAAACCCAATGAGCAGTTCTTC,TRBJ2-1,TRBV5-4,NA,NA
CSVGGGADEKLFF,TGCAGCGTGGGAGGGGGGGCGGATGAAAAACTGTTTTTT,TRBJ1-4,TRBV29-1,NA,NA
CASSQRVSSTGELFF,TGCGCCAGCAGCCAAAGAGTTAGTTCCACCGGGGAGCTGTTTTTT,TRBJ2-2,TRBV4-1,NA,NA
CASRSIAGVFYEQYF,TGTGCCAGCAGGTCAATAGCGGGAGTATTCTACGAGCAGTACTTC,TRBJ2-7,TRBV6-6,NA,TRBD2
CASSTTRGSGNTIYF,TGTGCCAGCAGCACCACTCGGGGCTCTGGAAACACCATATATTTT,TRBJ1-3,TRBV11-2,NA,NA
CASSPGQGYGYTF,TGTGCCAGCAGTCCGGGACAGGGGTATGGCTACACCTTC,TRBJ1-2,TRBV28,NA,TRBD1
CASSPGLAAYEQYF,TGCGCCAGCAGCCCGGGACTAGCGGCCTACGAGCAGTACTTC,TRBJ2-7,TRBV5-1,NA,TRBD2
CASSLRVNTGELFF,TGTGCCAGCAGCCTGAGGGTAAACACCGGGGAGCTGTTTTTT,TRBJ2-2,TRBV7-9,NA,NA
CASSQGTTYGYTF,TGTGCCAGCAGCCAAGGGACTACCTATGGCTACACCTTC,TRBJ1-2,TRBV7-2,NA,NA
CASSLLGGIPPYSNQPQHF,TGTGCCAGCAGTTTATTAGGGGGCATCCCTCCTTATAGCAATCAGCCCCAGCATTTT,TRBJ1-5,TRBV27,NA,TRBD1
CASSKPGIDLRPYGYTF,TGTGCCAGCAGCAAACCGGGGATTGACCTCCGACCTTATGGCTACACCTTC,TRBJ1-2,TRBV21-1,NA,NA
CSVGGDVAEKLFF,TGCAGCGTGGGAGGTGATGTCGCCGAAAAACTGTTTTTT,TRBJ1-4,TRBV29-1,NA,NA
CASSQSGTGGSNQPQHF,TGTGCCAGCAGCCAATCGGGGACAGGGGGAAGCAATCAGCCCCAGCATTTT,TRBJ1-5,TRBV4-2,NA,TRBD1
CASSSSRDRGSYEQYF,TGTGCCAGTAGTTCGTCTCGGGACAGGGGTTCTTACGAGCAGTACTTC,TRBJ2-7,TRBV19,few,TRBD1
CASSLGPRGSQPQHF,TGTGCCAGCAGTCTTGGACCGCGAGGGAGTCAGCCCCAGCATTTT,TRBJ1-5,TRBV27,NA,NA
CASGREGADTQYF,TGCGCCAGCGGGCGGGAGGGAGCAGATACGCAGTATTTT,TRBJ2-3,TRBV4-1,NA,TRBD2
CATHGVAGEKFF,TGTGCCACCCATGGAGTAGCGGGAGAAAAGTTCTTC,TRBJ2-1,TRBV27,NA,TRBD2
CASSLGPNYGYTF,TGTGCCAGCAGTCTCGGTCCAAACTATGGCTACACCTTC,TRBJ1-2,TRBV27,NA,NA
CASSSQLQGGGETQYF,TGCGCCAGCAGCTCCCAATTACAGGGAGGGGGGGAGACCCAGTACTTC,TRBJ2-5,TRBV5-1,NA,NA
CASSRGAGTGLYEQYF,TGTGCCAGCAGCCGCGGAGCCGGGACAGGATTGTACGAGCAGTACTTC,TRBJ2-7,TRBV14,NA,TRBD1
CASSLGTGVNYGYTF,TGTGCCAGCAGCTTAGGCACAGGGGTTAACTATGGCTACACCTTC,TRBJ1-2,TRBV7-2,NA,TRBD1
CASNFRTGQSNEQFF,TGTGCCAGCAACTTTCGGACAGGGCAGAGCAATGAGCAGTTCTTC,TRBJ2-1,TRBV3-1/TRBV3-2,once,TRBD1
CASSLSRGLYGYTF,TGTGCCAGCAGTTTATCGCGGGGGTTATACGGCTACACCTTC,TRBJ1-2,TRBV27,NA,NA
CASSPLKTGGSVWNEQFF,TGTGCCAGCAGTCCCCTTAAGACGGGAGGGTCTGTCTGGAATGAGCAGTTCTTC,TRBJ2-1,TRBV27,NA,TRBD2
CASSYTLARGWSYEQYF,TGTGCCAGCAGTTACACGCTCGCCCGAGGATGGTCCTACGAGCAGTACTTC,TRBJ2-7,TRBV6-2/TRBV6-3,NA,NA
CASSLGSPAGYEQYF,TGTGCCAGCAGCTTAGGAAGTCCAGCGGGCTACGAGCAGTACTTC,TRBJ2-7,TRBV7-2,NA,NA
CASSDSFGYGYTF,TGTGCCAGCAGCGACAGCTTCGGATATGGCTACACCTTC,TRBJ1-2,TRBV9,few,NA
CASSLRQGGEKLFF,TGTGCCAGCAGCCTCCGACAGGGCGGCGAAAAACTGTTTTTT,TRBJ1-4,TRBV13,NA,TRBD1